This TCR beta chain was identified during a study of cytomegalovirus exposure and HLA in healthy donors. Study summary: Falling in the Caucasian-associated ancestry cluster were about 80% of approximately 410 genotyped donors. Study observations and caveats: Clonal expansion was found to be greater in HLA-associated TCR beta chains than in equally common others in a later analysis. A later analysis found most CMV-associated TCR beta chains apparently HLA-restricted. The Asian-associated ancestry cluster reportedly had fewer N-insertions than the approximately 690-donor mean in a later analysis.

With regard to this clone: Its antigen is currently unknown.

13 Jbeta primers and 60 Vbeta primers were used for the PCR. Here immunoSEQ multiplex PCR was the method, and the copy in TCRdb shows in-frame clones only, minus some. The data contain 200,000 to 250,000 clones, more than 70% of them singletons. This CDR3 has 16 residues. The germline gives CDR1 SGHTA, CDR2 FQGTGA. The junction had 7 bases not matched to a gene; V was cut back by 5 bases and J by 4 bases. This TCR was recovered from a human donor in good health. The V and J genes are TRBV7-3 and TRBJ2-2; 10 bases match TRBD2. Input material: PBMCs. The CDR3 is CASSPASGSFTGELFF. The DNA for the CDR3 is TGTGCCAGCAGCCCGGCTAGCGGGAGCTTCACCGGGGAGCTGTTTTTT.